Listed below are T cell receptor beta chains from one sample, sequenced in a study of cytomegalovirus exposure and HLA in healthy donors. Repertoires were generated with immunoSEQ multiplex PCR, while TCRdb's copy carries only in-frame clones and drops some. The sample has about 62,000 clones; 70% to 75% are singletons. What was sequenced was PBMCs. Receptor source: a woman between 25 and 40 years old in good health and CMV-seronegative. CDR3s include the opening cysteine and the closing phenylalanine or tryptophan. A D gene is named only where the DNA matches it firmly. Size values are once, few and many counts, or a class for expanded clones, and some rows have none.

J gene: TRBJ1-1; V gene: TRBV6-5; D gene: TRBD1; clone size: NA; CDR3 DNA: TGTGCCAGCAGTTACGAGGGACAGCCGAACACTGAAGCTTTCTTT; CDR3 protein: CASSYEGQPNTEAFF
J gene: TRBJ2-1; V gene: TRBV10-3; D gene: TRBD2; clone size: NA; CDR3 DNA: TGTGCCATCAGTGAGAGCGGGAGCTCCTACAATGAGCAGTTCTTC; CDR3 protein: CAISESGSSYNEQFF
J gene: TRBJ2-1; V gene: TRBV4-1; D gene: NA; clone size: NA; CDR3 DNA: TGCGCCAGCAGCCAGGCCCTAGTAAACAATGAGCAGTTCTTC; CDR3 protein: CASSQALVNNEQFF
J gene: TRBJ1-1; V gene: TRBV6-6; D gene: NA; clone size: once; CDR3 DNA: TGTGCCAGCATGGAAACGGGTGAAGCTTTCTTT; CDR3 protein: CASMETGEAFF
J gene: TRBJ1-2; V gene: TRBV9; D gene: TRBD1; clone size: NA; CDR3 DNA: TGTGCCAGCAGCGTAGCCCCCGGGACAGGAGAAATCTATGGCTACACCTTC; CDR3 protein: CASSVAPGTGEIYGYTF
J gene: TRBJ2-2; V gene: TRBV7-6; D gene: NA; clone size: NA; CDR3 DNA: TGTGCCAGCAGCTTAGAGTTTGTGGGACTCACCGGGGAGCTGTTTTTT; CDR3 protein: CASSLEFVGLTGELFF
J gene: TRBJ1-1; V gene: TRBV7-9; D gene: NA; clone size: once; CDR3 DNA: TGTGCCAGCAGCATCCGACAGACGAACACTGAAGCTTTCTTT; CDR3 protein: CASSIRQTNTEAFF
J gene: TRBJ2-1; V gene: TRBV18; D gene: NA; clone size: NA; CDR3 DNA: TGTGCCAGCTCACCTTCGACAGGACAGTACAATGAGCAGTTCTTC; CDR3 protein: CASSPSTGQYNEQFF
J gene: TRBJ1-2; V gene: TRBV27; D gene: NA; clone size: NA; CDR3 DNA: TGTGCCAGCAGTTTGGGGAAGGGGGTTGTCTATGGCTACACCTTC; CDR3 protein: CASSLGKGVVYGYTF
J gene: TRBJ2-2; V gene: TRBV7-8; D gene: TRBD2; clone size: NA; CDR3 DNA: TGTGCCAGCACCTTTGGTGGGGGAGGGGCGAACACCGGGGAGCTGTTTTTT; CDR3 protein: CASTFGGGGANTGELFF